One sample yielded the 22 T cell receptor beta chains listed below, sequenced in a study of CD8+CD57+ T cells in acquired aplastic anemia. The study profiled TCR beta VDJ and CDR3 using genomic DNA as template. TCRdb fed the reads into MiXCR, producing one record per CDR3 protein. The profile shows roughly 63,000 distinct CDR3 sequences, 45% to 60% of them singletons. Input material: sorted CD4+, CD8+, or CD8+CD57+ T cells (not recorded which) from PBMCs. The receptor source for this set is a human donor in good health, serving as a control.

The V call is TRBV6-2 or TRBV6-3, the J call TRBJ2-2; 8 bases match TRBD2. The V gene end was trimmed by 2 bases and the J gene end by 4 bases; junction bases not matched to a gene: 12. Germline V CDR1 and CDR2: MNHEY, SVGEGT. This CDR3 spans 18 amino acids. CDR3 nucleotide sequence: TGTGCCAGCAGTTACCCAATGGGGACTAGTCCCTTCACCGGGGAGCTGTTTTTT. Its translation: CASSYPMGTSPFTGELFF.

The chain recombines TRBV20-1 with TRBJ2-3; 10 bases match TRBD2. The junction had 7 bases not matched to a gene; V was cut back by 2 bases and J by 8 bases. CDR3 length equals 14 residues. In germline, CDR1 is DFQATT, CDR2 SNEGSKA (reference sequence). This CDR3 is CSARTAGGGGTQYF. In DNA form, the CDR3 reads TGCAGTGCTAGAACAGCGGGGGGGGGGGGTACGCAGTATTTT.

V is TRBV11-1 and J is TRBJ1-3; D not certain. CDR1 SGHAT and CDR2 FQDESV come from the germline V gene (reference sequence). CDR3 length: 16 residues. V lost 0 bases to trimming and J lost 0 bases, with 9 bases between them. In DNA, the CDR3 is TGTGCCAGCAGCTTAGCGGGATCCTCCTCTGGAAACACCATATATTTT. Amino acids: CASSLAGSSSGNTIYF.

The gene calls are TRBV7-8 and TRBJ1-6, with D possibly matching TRBD1 (5 bases). The germline V gene encodes CDR1 SGHVS and CDR2 FQNEAQ. This CDR3 has 13 residues. Trimming cost V 4 bases and J 8 bases, with 9 bases left between them. In DNA, the CDR3 is TGTGCCAGCAGCTCCGGGGGGGATTCACCCCTCCACTTT. As protein: CASSSGGDSPLHF. The variable domain in full, with the rest retrieved from reference TRBV7-8 and TRBJ1-6, is GAGVSQSPRYKVAKRGQDVALRCDPISGHVSLFWYQQALGQGPEFLTYFQNEAQLDKSGLPSDRFFAERPEGSVSTLKIQRTQQEDSAVYLCASSSGGDSPLHFGNGTRLTVT.

This chain joins TRBV20-1 and TRBJ2-7, with 7 bases that match TRBD1. The CDR3 runs to 17 residues. CDR1 is DFQATT, CDR2 SNEGSKA, per germline (reference sequence). V lost 2 bases and J lost 1; bases outside the gene matches: 14. The CDR3 reads CSARCSPGQSYSYEQYF. CDR3 DNA sequence: TGCAGTGCTAGATGCTCTCCGGGACAGAGTTATTCCTACGAGCAGTACTTC.

J is TRBJ2-4 and V is TRBV27; D is unclear. The CDR3 runs 14 residues. Deletions cut 3 bases from V and 15 bases from J, with 21 bases between. Germline V gene sequence: CDR1 MNHEY, CDR2 SMNVEV (reference sequence). As DNA, the CDR3 is TGTGCCAGCAGTTTTTTAGGGAATTTCGGAGAGTGGTACTTC. Its translation is CASSFLGNFGEWYF.

J is TRBJ1-2 and V is TRBV10-3, with 10 bases identical to TRBD1. Trimming cost V 7 bases and J 2 bases; bases outside gene matches: 7. The germline CDR1 and CDR2 sequences are ENHRY and SYGVKD. The CDR3 extends over 15 amino acids. This CDR3 is CAITQGGQGNYGYTF. DNA for the CDR3: TGTGCCATCACCCAAGGGGGACAGGGGAACTATGGCTACACCTTC.

V gene TRBV12-5 combines with J gene TRBJ1-1; D perhaps matches TRBD1 (5 bases). V shed 2 bases and J shed 1 base, with 11 bases lying between them. The CDR3 loop spans 15 amino acids. CDR1 is LGHNT and CDR2 is FRNRAP in the germline V gene. CDR3 nucleotide sequence: TGTGCTAGTGGTTTGTTTCGGGGACCGAACACTGAAGCTTTCTTT. It encodes CASGLFRGPNTEAFF.

The sample holds many counts of this clonotype. The chain links TRBV5-5 to TRBJ2-5; 9 bases line up with TRBD1. Germline-derived CDR1 and CDR2 are SGHKS and YYEKEE (reference sequence). The CDR3 spans 14 residues. Trimming at V came to 2 bases and at J to 3 bases, leaving 2 bases not matched to a gene. DNA for the CDR3: TGTGCCAGCAGCTTAGGGACAGGGAAAGAGACCCAGTACTTC. It translates to CASSLGTGKETQYF.

The J gene is TRBJ2-5, the V gene TRBV6-1, with 10 bases aligning to TRBD1. The CDR3 is 14 amino acids. J lost 5 bases, V lost 4 bases, and 4 bases had no gene match. Germline values: CDR1 MNHNS, CDR2 SASEGT. CDR3 region: CASSGDRGVETQYF. The CDR3 nucleotides are TGTGCCAGCAGTGGGGACAGGGGCGTGGAGACCCAGTACTTC.

The chain is built from TRBV20-1 and TRBJ2-7, with no clear D. CDR1 is DFQATT, CDR2 SNEGSKA, per germline (reference sequence). The V and J ends lost 0 bases and 0 bases respectively, with 9 bases between them. The CDR3 spans 14 residues. The CDR3 DNA sequence: TGCAGTGCTAGAGACCCCGCAGGCTCCTACGAGCAGTACTTC. This encodes CSARDPAGSYEQYF.

This clonotype was observed a handful of times. This sequence joins TRBV29-1 and TRBJ2-5; TRBD1 agrees at 9 bases. The CDR3 totals 13 residues. V was pared by 3 bases and J by 5 bases, with 4 bases of the junction left unmatched. Germline V CDR1 and CDR2: SQVTM, ANQGSEA. The CDR3 DNA reads as TGCAGCGTTGATGGGGACAGGGAGGAGACCCAGTACTTC. Its translation is CSVDGDREETQYF.

This clonotype has a count of ten or more. This chain joins TRBV6-5 and TRBJ1-2; D is ambiguous. V lost 1 base, J lost 8 bases, and 5 bases lay in between. Germline V CDR1 and CDR2: MNHEY, SVGAGI. This CDR3 has 11 amino acids. CDR3: CASSYWWGYTF. The CDR3 DNA reads as TGTGCCAGCAGTTACTGGTGGGGCTACACCTTC.

The chain couples TRBV25-1 to TRBJ2-5; TRBD1 aligns across 7 bases. The junction had 6 bases not matched to a gene; V was cut back by 2 bases and J by 3 bases. Germline V lookup: CDR1 MGHDK, CDR2 SYGVNS. The CDR3 is 15 amino acids. Written as DNA, the CDR3 is TGTGCCAGCAGTGAACGGACAGGAGGAAAAGAGACCCAGTACTTC. Translating it yields CASSERTGGKETQYF.

On this clonotype: With a much larger clone just one base away, this may be a read error. This chain joins TRBV12-5 and TRBJ2-5; D call uncertain. The CDR3 length is 18 residues. Looked up from germline, CDR1 is LGHNT and CDR2 is FRNRAP. The CDR3 DNA reads as TGTGTTAGTGGTTTGATGGCTGTTCGGACCACTTTTCGGGAGACCCAGTACTTC. Translation gives CVSGLMAVRTTFRETQYF.

The V gene is TRBV10-2, the J gene TRBJ1-2, with no clear D. Germline lookup yields CDR1 WSHSY and CDR2 SAAADI. V was cut by 0 bases and J by 6 bases, with 14 bases left in between. The CDR3 is made up of 15 amino acids. The CDR3 loop is CASSESAVLRDGYTF. The CDR3 bases are TGCGCCAGCAGTGAGTCGGCAGTATTGCGGGATGGCTACACCTTC.

This clonotype was detected many times. This chain connects TRBV5-1 to TRBJ1-1; D unresolved. Trimming pared 6 bases from V and 1 base from J, leaving 13 bases between. The CDR3 totals 14 residues. Germline V gene lookup returns CDR1 SGHRS and CDR2 YFSETQ. CDR3 amino acids: CASKESDENTEAFF. In nucleotides, the CDR3 is TGCGCCAGCAAGGAGTCGGACGAGAACACTGAAGCTTTCTTT.

Relative to its sample, this clonotype is large. V usage is TRBV14 and J usage is TRBJ1-1; 10 nucleotides align to TRBD1. The CDR3 is 14 residues long. With V trimmed by 4 bases and J by 6 bases, 5 bases remained unmatched. Germline V gene sequence: CDR1 SGHDN, CDR2 FVKESK. CDR3 sequence: CASSLTGGSAEAFF. DNA of the CDR3: TGTGCCAGCAGCCTGACAGGGGGCTCAGCTGAAGCTTTCTTT. Supplemented by reference TRBV14 and TRBJ1-1, the full variable domain reads EAGVTQFPSHSVIEKGQTVTLRCDPISGHDNLYWYRRVMGKEIKFLLHFVKESKQDESGMPNNRFLAERTGGTYSTLKVQPAELEDSGVYFCASSLTGGSAEAFFGQGTRLTVV.

This clonotype was found many times. The chain employs TRBV7-8 and TRBJ2-2; no clear D. CDR3 length equals 17 residues. Germline V gives CDR1 SGHVS, CDR2 FQNEAQ. The V end lost 4 bases, the J end lost 4 bases, and 19 bases lay between the germline ends. CDR3 residues: CASSWPLHGGPTGELFF. In nucleotides, the CDR3 is TGTGCCAGCAGCTGGCCTCTCCACGGTGGCCCCACCGGGGAGCTGTTTTTT.

This clonotype showed up many times. The V call is TRBV3-1, the J call TRBJ2-3, with D unclear. Per germline, CDR1 LGHDT and CDR2 YNNKEL (reference sequence). CDR3 size: 13 residues. Trimming pared 4 bases from V and 6 bases from J, leaving 11 bases between. The DNA for the CDR3 is TGTGCCAGCAGCCCACTATGGCGCGATACGCAGTATTTT. As protein: CASSPLWRDTQYF.

This clonotype was counted many times. CDR3 residues: CASSSDRISSYNSPLHF. CDR3 DNA: TGTGCCAGCAGTTCAGATCGCATAAGCTCCTATAATTCACCCCTCCACTTT. The chain is built from TRBV2 and TRBJ1-6; D is unresolved. The germline gives CDR1 SNHLY, CDR2 FYNNEI. V dropped 5 bases and J dropped 0 bases, with 14 bases sitting between them. The CDR3 totals 17 residues.

This clonotype was detected a few times. This chain joins TRBV11-2 and TRBJ2-1; possible D gene TRBD2, 5 bases. V lost 5 bases to trimming and J lost 1 base, with 12 bases between them. The CDR3 sequence is 15 residues long. Germline values: CDR1 SGHAT, CDR2 FQNNGV. CDR3 amino acids: CASSPGPGSYNEQFF. CDR3 coding DNA: TGTGCCAGCAGCCCAGGCCCGGGGTCCTACAATGAGCAGTTCTTC.